This T cell receptor (beta chain) emerged from a study of blood T cell repertoires in COVID-19. Study processing details: How many nucleated cells were present was estimated from reference gene primer amplification. The assay was immunoSEQ multiplex PCR, and TCRdb's table has in-frame clones only and misses some. V and J calls and clone size are those listed in that table; D and trimming were worked out from the DNA. The sample lists some 43,000 clones; approximately 80% were seen once. Trimming removed 8 bases from V and 4 bases from J; junction bases left unmatched: 11. Looked up from germline, CDR1 is WNHNN and CDR2 is SYGVQD (reference sequence). CDR3 length: 16 amino acids.

The chain uses TRBV10-1 and TRBJ1-5; 10 positions match TRBD1. The sequenced sample consisted of peripheral blood. This TCR was recovered from a woman aged 60-75 years with acute or convalescent COVID-19. The CDR3 region is CASFLRDRGLNQPQHF. The CDR3 DNA sequence: TGCGCCAGCTTCCTCCGAGACAGGGGGCTGAATCAGCCCCAGCATTTT.